These T cell receptor beta chains were read from a single sample in a study of cytomegalovirus exposure and HLA in healthy donors. The method was immunoSEQ multiplex PCR; TCRdb's version includes in-frame clones alone and lacks a portion of them. Here the sample spans about 190,000 clones, 70% to 75% being singletons. Source material: PBMCs. These receptors originate from a man aged 30 to 45 in good health and CMV-seropositive. Both conserved end residues are part of each CDR3. The order of the fields is CDR3 DNA, CDR3 protein, clone size, D gene, V gene, J gene. A D gene is named only where the DNA matches it firmly. Size is omitted from some rows. Given values are once, few, many or a class for expanded clones.

TGTGCCAGCAGTTCGGTAACAGGGGCCTACCCCAACACCGGGGAGCTGTTTTTT	CASSSVTGAYPNTGELFF	-	TRBD1	TRBV28	TRBJ2-2
TGTGCCAGCAGTCAACCGGGGACAGGGTCCTACGAGCAGTACTTC	CASSQPGTGSYEQYF	once	TRBD1	TRBV6-5	TRBJ2-7
TGTGCCAGCAGCCCAAAAACCCGGGACAGCCTATACAATGAGCAGTTCTTC	CASSPKTRDSLYNEQFF	-	TRBD1	TRBV4-2	TRBJ2-1
TGTGCCAGCAGCTTACGGGGACACCTCACAGATACGCAGTATTTT	CASSLRGHLTDTQYF	-	-	TRBV5-4	TRBJ2-3
TGTGCCAGCATCGAGACAGGCCACCCCTACAATGAGCAGTTCTTC	CASIETGHPYNEQFF	-	-	TRBV7-2	TRBJ2-1
TGTGCCAGCAGCTTGGCAGGGATTGAAGCTTTCTTT	CASSLAGIEAFF	-	-	TRBV5-4	TRBJ1-1
TGTGCCACCAGCAGAGGCGATGGAGGCTCTGGAAACACCATATATTTT	CATSRGDGGSGNTIYF	-	-	TRBV15	TRBJ1-3
TGTGCCAGCAGCTTAGTACACACCGATGGCTACACCTTC	CASSLVHTDGYTF	-	-	TRBV7-2	TRBJ1-2
TGTGCCAGCAGCCCCCGGACAGGCAATGAGCAGTTCTTC	CASSPRTGNEQFF	-	TRBD1	TRBV7-9	TRBJ2-1
TGTGCCAGCAGCGCGACTAGCGGGGGGCCAGATACGCAGTATTTT	CASSATSGGPDTQYF	-	TRBD2	TRBV7-9	TRBJ2-3
TGTGCCAGCAGTTACTCCCTAGGGGGCTCGGGAGATACGCAGTATTTT	CASSYSLGGSGDTQYF	-	TRBD1	TRBV6-5	TRBJ2-3
TGTGCCAGCAGCTCTACAGGCTCCCCTAATGAAAAACTGTTTTTT	CASSSTGSPNEKLFF	-	-	TRBV5-4	TRBJ1-4
TGTGCCAGCAGCGTACAGGCCTTCTCCTACGAGCAGTACTTC	CASSVQAFSYEQYF	-	-	TRBV2	TRBJ2-7
TGCGCCAGCAGCCAAGAGAGTGTAGGGGGCAAAGCTTTCTTT	CASSQESVGGKAFF	-	TRBD1	TRBV4-3	TRBJ1-1
TGTTCCAGCAGCGTGACAGGGGGGGAAGAGACCCAGTACTTC	CSSSVTGGEETQYF	-	TRBD1	TRBV7-9	TRBJ2-5
TGTGCCGTCCTGCTTGGGACTAGCGGGGCGGGCTACGAGCAGTACTTC	CAVLLGTSGAGYEQYF	-	TRBD2	TRBV2	TRBJ2-7
TGTGCCAGCAGCCGGAGTGGCTACGAGCAGTACTTC	CASSRSGYEQYF	-	-	TRBV14	TRBJ2-7
TGTGCCAGCAGGCTAGCGGGGGAAGAGACCCAGTACTTC	CASRLAGEETQYF	-	TRBD2	TRBV7-2	TRBJ2-5
TGCGCCAGCAGCCAAGTCCAGGGGGACGGGGAGCTGTTTTTT	CASSQVQGDGELFF	-	TRBD1	TRBV4-3	TRBJ2-2
TGTGCCAGCAGCCTCACACAGGGGGCGAGGGGCTACACCTTC	CASSLTQGARGYTF	-	TRBD1	TRBV7-9	TRBJ1-2
TGCGCCAGCAGCCCAGGACAGGGGGACTATGGCTACACCTTC	CASSPGQGDYGYTF	few	TRBD1	TRBV4-1	TRBJ1-2
TGTGCCAGCAGCCAAGGGACAGGGGACTACGAGCAGTACTTC	CASSQGTGDYEQYF	-	TRBD1	TRBV4-1	TRBJ2-7
TGTGCCAGCAGTTTAAGTGTTCGAGCTGAAGCTTTCTTT	CASSLSVRAEAFF	few	-	TRBV27	TRBJ1-1
TGTGCCAGCAGCCCGGTACCGGACAGTTCCTACGAGCAGTACTTC	CASSPVPDSSYEQYF	-	-	TRBV7-6	TRBJ2-7
TGCGCCAGCAGCTCCTCTAGCGGGAGGGCGGGCGAGCAGTACTTC	CASSSSSGRAGEQYF	-	TRBD2	TRBV5-1	TRBJ2-7
TGTGCCAGTAATTCCGTGGGTCCAGGGGCGAGGGAGCCCCAGCATTTT	CASNSVGPGAREPQHF	-	-	TRBV19	TRBJ1-5
TGTGCCAGTAGTATTTGGACAGGGACCATGAACACTGAAGCTTTCTTT	CASSIWTGTMNTEAFF	-	TRBD1	TRBV19	TRBJ1-1
TGTGCCATCAGTACTAGCGGGGACCTCACCTACGAGCAGTACTTC	CAISTSGDLTYEQYF	-	TRBD2	TRBV10-3	TRBJ2-7
TGTGCCAGCAGCTTAGATGGCCCGAACACCTATGGCTACACCTTC	CASSLDGPNTYGYTF	-	-	TRBV11-2	TRBJ1-2
TGTGCCAGCAGCTTAGTTCCATCGGGTGAGCAGTACTTC	CASSLVPSGEQYF	-	-	TRBV11-3	TRBJ2-7
TGCGCCAGCAGCCACACAGGGAGGGTGAACACTGAAGCTTTCTTT	CASSHTGRVNTEAFF	-	-	TRBV4-3	TRBJ1-1
TGCGCCAGCAGCTTTGGGACACCACCCACCTACGAGCAGTACTTC	CASSFGTPPTYEQYF	-	-	TRBV5-1	TRBJ2-7
TGTGCCAGCAGATGGACAGGGGAAGGGTCGTGGACGCAGTATTTT	CASRWTGEGSWTQYF	-	TRBD1	TRBV7-9	TRBJ2-3
TGCGCCAGCAGTGTACAGGGGGAGGGCACTGAAGCTTTCTTT	CASSVQGEGTEAFF	-	TRBD1	TRBV10-2	TRBJ1-1
TGCGCCAGCAGCGGGGGACTATTGATGGACGAGCAGTACTTC	CASSGGLLMDEQYF	-	TRBD2	TRBV5-1	TRBJ2-7
TGTGCCAGTAGTATTCTACAGGGGAGCGATACGCAGTATTTT	CASSILQGSDTQYF	-	TRBD1	TRBV19	TRBJ2-3
TGCGCCAGCAGCCCCACGGGGAACAGGGGGGGAGAGACCCAGTACTTC	CASSPTGNRGGETQYF	few	-	TRBV4-3	TRBJ2-5
TGTGCCAGCAGCCTCCGCGGACAGGGGGCCACCGGGGAGCTGTTTTTT	CASSLRGQGATGELFF	once	TRBD1	TRBV7-2	TRBJ2-2
TGTGCTAGTGGTCTCCAGCGGAACATGAACACTGAAGCTTTCTTT	CASGLQRNMNTEAFF	-	-	TRBV12-5	TRBJ1-1
TGTGCCAGCAGCTTAACAGGTGCTGGAAACACCATATATTTT	CASSLTGAGNTIYF	-	-	TRBV11-2	TRBJ1-3
TGTGCCAGCAGTAATGGGGACAGTTCCTACGAGCAGTACTTC	CASSNGDSSYEQYF	-	TRBD1	TRBV28	TRBJ2-7
TGTGCCAGCTCACCACCCGAGGTTTTGAACTATGGCTACACCTTC	CASSPPEVLNYGYTF	-	-	TRBV18	TRBJ1-2
TGCGCCAGCAGCCTCCGCGGAGGGCCCGAGACCCAGTACTTC	CASSLRGGPETQYF	-	-	TRBV4-3	TRBJ2-5